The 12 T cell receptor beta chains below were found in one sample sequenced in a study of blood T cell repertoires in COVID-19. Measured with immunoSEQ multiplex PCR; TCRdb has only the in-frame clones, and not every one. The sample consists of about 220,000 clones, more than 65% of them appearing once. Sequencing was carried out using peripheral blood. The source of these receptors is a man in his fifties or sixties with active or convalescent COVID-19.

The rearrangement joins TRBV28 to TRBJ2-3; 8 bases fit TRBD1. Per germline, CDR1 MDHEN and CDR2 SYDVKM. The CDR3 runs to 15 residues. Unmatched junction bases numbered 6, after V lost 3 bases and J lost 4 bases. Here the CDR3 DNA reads TGTGCCAGCAGTTTTGAGCAGGGGGCTTCAGATACGCAGTATTTT. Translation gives CASSFEQGASDTQYF.

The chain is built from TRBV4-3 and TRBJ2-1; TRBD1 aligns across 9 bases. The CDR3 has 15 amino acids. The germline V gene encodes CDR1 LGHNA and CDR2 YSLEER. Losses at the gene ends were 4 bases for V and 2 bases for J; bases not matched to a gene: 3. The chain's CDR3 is CASSPDRGTYNEQFF. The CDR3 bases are TGCGCCAGCAGCCCAGACAGGGGGACCTACAATGAGCAGTTCTTC.

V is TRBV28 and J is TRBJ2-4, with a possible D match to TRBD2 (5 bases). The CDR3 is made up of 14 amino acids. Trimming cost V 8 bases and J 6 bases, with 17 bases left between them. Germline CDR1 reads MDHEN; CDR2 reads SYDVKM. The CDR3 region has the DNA TGTGCCAGCCTCTCCCCAGGTGAGGGAAACATTCAGTACTTC. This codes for CASLSPGEGNIQYF. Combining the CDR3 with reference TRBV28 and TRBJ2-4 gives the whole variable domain DVKVTQSSRYLVKRTGEKVFLECVQDMDHENMFWYRQDPGLGLRLIYFSYDVKMKEKGDIPEGYSVSREKKERFSLILESASTNQTSMYLCASLSPGEGNIQYFGAGTRLSVL.

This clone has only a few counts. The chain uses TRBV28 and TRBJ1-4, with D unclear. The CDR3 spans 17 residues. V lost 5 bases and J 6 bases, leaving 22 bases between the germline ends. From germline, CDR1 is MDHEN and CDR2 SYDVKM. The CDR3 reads CASSDRSGIVFHEKLFF. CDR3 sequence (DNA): TGTGCCAGCAGTGACCGGTCGGGAATAGTCTTTCATGAAAAACTGTTTTTT.

The CDR3 nucleotides are TGTGCCAGCAGTTTCCTTCGTTCACCCCTCCACTTT. It is translated as CASSFLRSPLHF. The rearrangement uses TRBV12-3 or TRBV12-4 and TRBJ1-6; D uncertain. CDR3 length: 12 amino acids. The V end lost 3 bases, the J end lost 9 bases, and 6 bases lay between the germline ends.

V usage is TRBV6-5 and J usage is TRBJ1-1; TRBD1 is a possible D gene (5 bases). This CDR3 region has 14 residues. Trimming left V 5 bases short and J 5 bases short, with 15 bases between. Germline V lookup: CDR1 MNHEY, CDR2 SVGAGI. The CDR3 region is CASSRAGVETEAFF. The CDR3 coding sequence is TGTGCCAGCAGTCGCGCGGGGGTCGAGACTGAAGCTTTCTTT.

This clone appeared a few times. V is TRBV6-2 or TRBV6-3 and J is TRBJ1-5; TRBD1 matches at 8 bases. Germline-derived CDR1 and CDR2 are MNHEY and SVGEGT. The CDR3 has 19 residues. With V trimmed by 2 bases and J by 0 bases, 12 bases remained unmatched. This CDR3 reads CASSYTRGLAPYSNQPQHF. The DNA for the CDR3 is TGTGCCAGCAGTTACACCAGGGGGCTAGCCCCTTATAGCAATCAGCCCCAGCATTTT.

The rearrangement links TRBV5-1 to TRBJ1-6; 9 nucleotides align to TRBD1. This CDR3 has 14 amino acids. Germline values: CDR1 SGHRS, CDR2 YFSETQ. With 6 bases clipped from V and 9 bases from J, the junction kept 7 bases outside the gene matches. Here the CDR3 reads CASTMGQGGSPLHF. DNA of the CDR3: TGCGCCAGCACCATGGGACAGGGAGGTTCACCCCTCCACTTT.

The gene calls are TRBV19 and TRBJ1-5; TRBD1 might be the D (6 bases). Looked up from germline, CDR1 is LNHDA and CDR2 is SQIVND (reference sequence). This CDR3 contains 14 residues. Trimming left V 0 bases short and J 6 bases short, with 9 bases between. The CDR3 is CASSIEGASQPQHF. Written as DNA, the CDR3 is TGTGCCAGTAGTATAGAGGGGGCGAGTCAGCCCCAGCATTTT.

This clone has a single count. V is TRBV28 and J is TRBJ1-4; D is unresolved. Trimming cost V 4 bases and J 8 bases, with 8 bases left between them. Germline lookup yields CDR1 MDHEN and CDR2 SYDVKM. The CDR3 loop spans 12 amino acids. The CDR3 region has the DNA TGTGCCAGCAGTTCCTTGCGGGAAAAACTGTTTTTT. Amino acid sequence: CASSSLREKLFF.

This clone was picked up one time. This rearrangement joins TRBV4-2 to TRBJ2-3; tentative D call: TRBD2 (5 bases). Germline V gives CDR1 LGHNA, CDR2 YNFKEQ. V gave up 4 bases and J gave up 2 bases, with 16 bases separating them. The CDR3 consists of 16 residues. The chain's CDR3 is CASSPKSSANTDTQYF. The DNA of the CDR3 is TGTGCCAGCAGCCCCAAGAGTAGCGCCAACACAGATACGCAGTATTTT.

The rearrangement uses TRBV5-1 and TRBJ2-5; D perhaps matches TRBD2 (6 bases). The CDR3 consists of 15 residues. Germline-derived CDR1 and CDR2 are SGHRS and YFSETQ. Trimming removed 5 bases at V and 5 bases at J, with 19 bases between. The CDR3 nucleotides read TGCGCCAGCAGGGAGGGACTGCTTCACTTGGAGACCCAGTACTTC. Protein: CASREGLLHLETQYF.